This entry lists 26 T cell receptor beta chains sequenced from one sample in a study of cytomegalovirus exposure and HLA in healthy donors. Here immunoSEQ multiplex PCR was the method, and the copy in TCRdb shows in-frame clones only, minus some. The repertoire consists of more than 20,000 clones, with approximately 97% occurring once and the leading ten covering 8.5% to 10%. Material: PBMCs. These receptors were collected from a man aged 25 to 40 in good health and CMV-seropositive.

V gene TRBV5-1 combines with J gene TRBJ1-2; perhaps TRBD1 as D (5 bases). Germline CDR1 reads SGHRS; CDR2 reads YFSETQ. CDR3 length: 14 amino acids. Trimming removed 6 bases from V and 3 bases from J, with 15 bases in between. The CDR3, as DNA: TGCGCCAGCATGACCGGTGGGGGGGACTATGGCTACACCTTC. The encoded protein is CASMTGGGDYGYTF.

The gene calls are TRBV18 and TRBJ1-1; D is unclear. V dropped 1 base and J dropped 1 base, with 10 bases sitting between them. Germline-derived CDR1 and CDR2 are KGHSH and LQKENI. CDR3 length: 15 amino acids. CDR3 DNA: TGTGCCAGCTCACCACAGAAACACACGAACACTGAAGCTTTCTTT. Amino acids: CASSPQKHTNTEAFF.

The chain joins TRBV29-1 to TRBJ2-5; a possible D gene is TRBD2 (6 bases). Germline V CDR1 and CDR2: SQVTM, ANQGSEA. Trimming shortened V by 6 bases and J by 7 bases, and 15 bases separated the two germline ends. This CDR3 region has 12 residues. CDR3 nucleotides: TGCAGCGTCCCGACGGGGACTGTGACCCAGTACTTC. Its translation is CSVPTGTVTQYF. Variable domain in full (rest from reference TRBV29-1 and TRBJ2-5): SAVISQKPSRDICQRGTSLTIQCQVDSQVTMMFWYRQQPGQSLTLIATANQGSEATYESGFVIDKFPISRPNLTFSTLTVSNMSPEDSSIYLCSVPTGTVTQYFGPGTRLLVL.

This rearrangement joins TRBV30 to TRBJ2-1; a possible D gene is TRBD2 (7 bases). This CDR3 is 13 amino acids long. Germline CDR1 reads GTSNPN; CDR2 reads SVGIG (reference sequence). V lost 6 bases to trimming and J lost 5 bases, with 14 bases between them. CDR3 sequence: CACGGWGHNEQFF. The CDR3 DNA follows: TGTGCCTGCGGGGGGTGGGGGCACAATGAGCAGTTCTTC.

This CDR3 is CASSDPGGYTF. For the CDR3, the DNA is TGTGCCAGTAGTGACCCGGGTGGCTACACCTTC. The J gene is TRBJ1-2, the V gene TRBV19; unclear D gene. Germline V lookup: CDR1 LNHDA, CDR2 SQIVND (reference sequence). Trimming shortened V by 5 bases and J by 7 bases, and 8 bases separated the two germline ends. The CDR3 is 11 amino acids.

In this sample, this clone turned up once. The V gene is TRBV7-9, the J gene TRBJ2-1; 8 bases map to TRBD2. After removal of 0 bases from V and 4 bases from J, the junction contained 2 bases not matched to a gene. Germline assignment: CDR1 SEHNR and CDR2 FQNEAQ (reference sequence). The CDR3 sequence is 15 residues long. This CDR3 is CASSLALAGYNEQFF. As DNA, the CDR3 is TGTGCCAGCAGCTTAGCTTTAGCGGGATACAATGAGCAGTTCTTC.

The CDR3 bases are TGTGCCAGCAGGACCCCAAGCGGGAGGTCCCCCTACGAGCAGTACTTC. Amino acids: CASRTPSGRSPYEQYF. J is TRBJ2-7 and V is TRBV6-6; 9 bases agree with TRBD2. Germline V lookup: CDR1 MNHNY, CDR2 SVGAGI (reference sequence). V dropped 6 bases and J dropped 2; count of bases not matched to a gene: 11. The CDR3 length is 16 residues.

In its sample, this clone was seen once. J is TRBJ1-5 and V is TRBV18; 7 bases align to TRBD1. The length of the CDR3 is 15 residues. Per germline, CDR1 KGHSH and CDR2 LQKENI. Losses at the gene ends were 3 bases for V and 0 bases for J; bases not matched to a gene: 2. The chain's CDR3 is CASSPGQHSNQPQHF. CDR3 sequence (DNA): TGTGCCAGCTCACCGGGACAGCATAGCAATCAGCCCCAGCATTTT.

The gene calls are TRBV6-5 and TRBJ2-7; D is possibly TRBD1 (6 bases). Trimming left V 5 bases short and J 2 bases short, with 16 bases between. The CDR3 is 15 amino acids. Looked up from germline, CDR1 is MNHEY and CDR2 is SVGAGI. CDR3 residues: CASSAQGAGTYEQYF. CDR3 coding DNA: TGTGCCAGCAGTGCACAGGGTGCTGGAACCTACGAGCAGTACTTC.

The chain joins TRBV4-2 to TRBJ2-7; TRBD2 agrees at 11 bases. After removal of 2 bases from V and 5 bases from J, the junction contained 5 bases not matched to a gene. The CDR3 runs to 15 residues. The germline gives CDR1 LGHNA, CDR2 YNFKEQ. The CDR3, as DNA: TGTGCCAGCAGCCAACTACTAGCGGGAGTGGACGAGCAGTACTTC. Amino acids: CASSQLLAGVDEQYF.

The V and J genes are TRBV30 and TRBJ2-7; 15 nucleotides line up with TRBD2. The CDR3 runs 17 residues. CDR1 is GTSNPN and CDR2 is SVGIG in the germline V gene (reference sequence). Unmatched junction bases numbered 11, after V lost 2 bases and J lost 6 bases. Here the CDR3 reads CAWSSTRTSGRALEQYF. In DNA form, the CDR3 reads TGTGCCTGGAGTTCGACTAGGACTAGCGGGAGGGCCCTCGAGCAGTACTTC.

The rearrangement uses TRBV29-1 and TRBJ2-7; the match to TRBD1 covers 7 bases. The germline gives CDR1 SQVTM, CDR2 ANQGSEA. The J segment lost 3 bases and the V segment lost 4 bases, leaving 6 bases of the junction unmatched. The CDR3 loop spans 13 amino acids. This CDR3 reads CSVGSGGYYEQYF. The CDR3 region has the DNA TGCAGCGTTGGGTCAGGGGGTTACTACGAGCAGTACTTC.

V is TRBV5-1 and J is TRBJ1-4; 7 bases line up with TRBD1. Per the germline V gene, CDR1 is SGHRS and CDR2 is YFSETQ. The CDR3 runs to 14 residues. The ends lost 4 bases at V and 5 bases at J; junction bases unmatched: 5. The CDR3 protein is CASSISTGNEKLFF. The CDR3, as DNA: TGCGCCAGCAGCATTTCGACAGGGAATGAAAAACTGTTTTTT.

This chain joins TRBV7-8 and TRBJ2-1; the match to TRBD1 covers 12 bases. The CDR3 runs to 16 residues. CDR1 and CDR2 from the germline V gene are SGHVS and FQNEAQ. The ends lost 5 bases at V and 6 bases at J; junction bases unmatched: 8. The CDR3 loop reads CASSLLRDRGRNEQFF. In nucleotides, the CDR3 is TGTGCCAGCAGCCTCCTCCGGGACAGGGGGCGCAATGAGCAGTTCTTC.

The J gene is TRBJ2-7, the V gene TRBV14, with 12 nucleotides matching TRBD2. The trim removed 6 bases at V and 0 bases at J, leaving 9 bases unmatched. Germline V lookup: CDR1 SGHDN, CDR2 FVKESK. CDR3 length: 17 residues. In nucleotides, the CDR3 is TGTGCCAGCAGTCGGGGACTAGCGGGCTTTCACTCCTACGAGCAGTACTTC. This translates into CASSRGLAGFHSYEQYF.

The CDR3 DNA reads TGTGCCAGCAGCCGATCTACTGGGGGGGGATCAGGTCCCGAGCAGTACTTC. This sequence encodes CASSRSTGGGSGPEQYF. The chain is built from TRBV7-2 and TRBJ2-7; 7 nucleotides agree with TRBD2. The junction had 19 bases not matched to a gene; V was cut back by 5 bases and J by 6 bases. Germline loops: CDR1 SGHTA, CDR2 FQGNSA. CDR3 length equals 17 residues.

The V gene is TRBV28, the J gene TRBJ2-3, with a tentative D call TRBD2 (7 bases). The germline V and J ends were trimmed by 2 bases and 5 bases, with 17 bases remaining between them. CDR1 is MDHEN, CDR2 SYDVKM, per germline. The CDR3 is 16 amino acids. Written as DNA, the CDR3 is TGTGCCAGCAGTTTAGGCGGGGGCCGGGGAGGAGATACGCAGTATTTT. Its translation is CASSLGGGRGGDTQYF.

This clone occurred once. The CDR3 DNA reads as TGTGCCAGCAGTTATCTTAGGGAGGGGCGGTACGAGCAGTACTTC. It is translated as CASSYLREGRYEQYF. V is TRBV6-5 and J is TRBJ2-7; 7 positions match TRBD2. V lost 3 bases and J lost 4; bases outside the gene matches: 9. CDR3 length equals 15 residues. The V gene's germline CDR1 is MNHEY and CDR2 SVGAGI.

The gene calls are TRBV5-5 and TRBJ2-2, with D possibly TRBD1 on 6 matching bases. V was shortened by 2 bases and J by 7 bases, with 12 bases between the two germline ends. The germline gives CDR1 SGHKS, CDR2 YYEKEE (reference sequence). The CDR3 is 14 amino acids. CDR3 amino acids: CASSFTGIGGELFF. In DNA form, the CDR3 reads TGTGCCAGCAGCTTCACAGGGATCGGCGGGGAGCTGTTTTTT.

This clone was detected once. The CDR3 DNA follows: TGTGCCAGCAGCCCCCCATACGAGGTTTCCTACGAGCAGTACTTC. Its protein is CASSPPYEVSYEQYF. The rearrangement joins TRBV7-9 to TRBJ2-7; D gene ambiguous. Germline V CDR1 and CDR2: SEHNR, FQNEAQ (reference sequence). The CDR3 has 15 residues. With 5 bases removed from V and 1 base from J, the gap between germline ends came to 15 bases.

The CDR3 nucleotides read TGTGCCAGTAGTCGGACTAGCGGGACCTACGAGCAGTACTTC. As protein: CASSRTSGTYEQYF. J is TRBJ2-7 and V is TRBV19, with 12 positions matching TRBD2. Germline CDR1 is LNHDA and CDR2 is SQIVND (reference sequence). The CDR3 is 14 residues long. J gave up 2 bases and V 5 bases, and 1 base lay outside the gene matches.

The chain links TRBV5-1 to TRBJ1-3, with a weak D call TRBD1 (6 bases). Trimming took off 5 bases at V and 3 bases at J, with 12 bases between the two ends. CDR1 is SGHRS, CDR2 YFSETQ, per germline. The CDR3 contains 14 residues. DNA of the CDR3: TGCGCCAGCAGATCACAGGGTGGTGGAAACACCATATATTTT. Encoded protein: CASRSQGGGNTIYF.

This chain connects TRBV5-8 to TRBJ1-1; 7 bases map to TRBD1. The CDR3 totals 14 residues. V shed 6 bases and J 3 bases; nucleotides not matched to a gene: 8. Germline V gene sequence: CDR1 SGHTS, CDR2 YDEGEE. DNA for the CDR3: TGTGCCAGCAACCAGGGGGTTGCGGACACTGAAGCTTTCTTT. Translating it yields CASNQGVADTEAFF.

The table lists this clone with a count of one. The gene calls are TRBV7-3 and TRBJ2-7; D unresolved. This CDR3 spans 14 amino acids. The V and J ends lost 2 bases and 3 bases respectively, with 11 bases between them. Germline V gene lookup returns CDR1 SGHTA and CDR2 FQGTGA. Written as DNA, the CDR3 is TGTGCCAGCAGCTTATACCCGGGTAGCTACGAGCAGTACTTC. It yields the protein CASSLYPGSYEQYF.

About this clone: A junction end diverges from the germline sequence, so it may reflect a read error. V is TRBV27 and J is TRBJ2-7; 9 bases fit TRBD1. The CDR3 runs to 18 residues. Looked up from germline, CDR1 is MNHEY and CDR2 is SMNVEV (reference sequence). The CDR3 nucleotides are TGTGCCAGCAGTTTGTCTTGGACAGGGGATCTTTCCTCCGACGAGCAGTACTTC. Residues: CASSLSWTGDLSSDEQYF.

This clone was detected only once. The rearrangement uses TRBV10-2 and TRBJ2-7; 7 positions agree with TRBD1. Germline lookup yields CDR1 WSHSY and CDR2 SAAADI. V lost 4 bases and J lost 6; bases outside the gene matches: 6. The CDR3 length is 13 residues. The CDR3 DNA sequence: TGCGCCAGCAGTGGACAGGGAGCCTCCGAGCAGTACTTC. Protein sequence: CASSGQGASEQYF.